This is a list of T cell receptor beta chains from one sample in a study of T cells in Graves' hyperthyroidism and ophthalmopathy. TCRdb processed the multiplex PCR reads anew with MiXCR; each CDR3 protein has one entry. The sample consists of about 400,000 distinct CDR3 sequences, 15% to 19% of them appearing once. Sequenced material: blood. Receptor source: a woman between 18 and 29 years old with Graves' hyperthyroidism. Each CDR3 is given with its conserved first and last residue. The D gene is left open where the match is weak. Clone size is shown for a subset of rows, as once, few, many or a class of expanded clone.

v_gene	d_gene	j_gene	abundance	CDR3aa	CDR3nt
TRBV27	.	TRBJ2-2	few	CASSLALEALYTGELFF	TGTGCCAGCAGTTTAGCGCTAGAGGCCCTTTACACCGGGGAGCTGTTTTTT
TRBV19	TRBD1	TRBJ1-5	few	CASRQTGDGNQPQHF	TGTGCCAGTAGACAAACAGGGGATGGCAATCAGCCCCAGCATTTT
TRBV9	.	TRBJ2-3	.	CASSDSQRATDTQYF	TGTGCCAGCAGCGACAGTCAACGGGCCACAGATACGCAGTATTTT
TRBV3-1	.	TRBJ2-4	many	CASSPHPGGAGVGAKNIQYF	TGTGCCAGCAGCCCCCACCCCGGGGGCGCCGGCGTCGGAGCCAAAAACATTCAGTACTTC
TRBV20-1	TRBD2	TRBJ2-5	.	CSAPIPGGTETQYF	TGCAGTGCTCCGATCCCGGGGGGGACGGAGACCCAGTACTTC
TRBV28	.	TRBJ1-1	.	CASRAWEVFVTEAFF	TGTGCCAGCAGAGCCTGGGAGGTCTTCGTCACTGAAGCTTTCTTT
TRBV11-3	.	TRBJ2-3	many	CASSWGLIADITDTQYF	TGTGCCAGCAGCTGGGGATTAATAGCGGATATAACAGATACGCAGTATTTT
TRBV12-3/TRBV12-4	.	TRBJ1-5	many	CASTVSLDQPQHF	TGTGCCAGCACGGTATCCCTGGATCAGCCCCAGCATTTT
TRBV12-5	.	TRBJ2-3	many	CASGLVLGGYSTDTQYF	TGTGCTAGTGGTTTGGTACTCGGCGGGTATAGCACAGATACGCAGTATTTT
TRBV6-5	.	TRBJ2-2	.	CASSYRDTFF	TGTGCCAGCAGTTACAGGGACACCTTTTTT
TRBV14	.	TRBJ2-7	.	CASSRGTNNYEQYF	TGTGCCAGCAGCCGCGGGACAAACAATTACGAGCAGTACTTC
TRBV7-9	TRBD1	TRBJ2-4	.	CASRPGPEGANIQYF	TGTGCCAGCCGCCCCGGCCCCGAGGGGGCCAACATTCAGTACTTC
TRBV7-9	.	TRBJ1-5	many	CASSFGEGWPQHF	TGTGCCAGCAGCTTTGGTGAGGGTTGGCCCCAGCATTTT
TRBV12-3/TRBV12-4	.	TRBJ2-7	many	CASSLLSGGEQYF	TGTGCCAGCAGTTTATTGAGTGGAGGCGAGCAGTACTTC
TRBV12-3/TRBV12-4	.	TRBJ2-3	.	CASSFKHLSTVIDTQYF	TGTGCCAGCAGTTTCAAACATTTGTCTACCGTCATAGATACGCAGTATTTT
TRBV6-1	.	TRBJ2-5	.	CASSYSTSQETQYF	TGTGCCAGCAGTTATTCAACATCGCAAGAGACCCAGTACTTC
TRBV7-9	.	TRBJ1-2	.	CASASAFSGANYGYTF	TGTGCCAGCGCCTCCGCCTTCTCCGGAGCTAACTATGGCTACACCTTC
TRBV9	.	TRBJ2-2	.	CASSVDGAGELFF	TGTGCCAGCAGCGTCGATGGGGCCGGGGAGCTGTTTTTT
TRBV10-3	.	TRBJ2-5	few	CAISRGQETQYF	TGTGCCATCAGTCGGGGACAAGAGACCCAGTACTTC
TRBV20-1	.	TRBJ2-3	many	CSARVFSTATDTQYF	TGCAGTGCTAGAGTATTTTCTACGGCGACAGATACGCAGTATTTT
TRBV28	.	TRBJ2-3	many	CASSKDRGLSTDTQYF	TGTGCCAGCAGCAAGGACAGAGGCCTTAGCACAGATACGCAGTATTTT
TRBV7-3	.	TRBJ2-5	many	CASSPTGAQETQYF	TGTGCCAGCAGCCCCACGGGGGCCCAAGAGACCCAGTACTTC